This T cell receptor beta chain was found in a study of spatial heterogeneity in lung cancer. Across the whole study: In tumor regions TCR transcript counts correlated strongly with a matched bulk RNA-seq T cell module score. Combinations of a unique TCR and a UMI were tallied in raw reads, and on average each appeared more than ten times.

Deletions cut 8 bases from V and 0 bases from J, with 8 bases between. The CDR3 totals 14 residues. Germline-derived CDR1 and CDR2 are MNHNS and SASEGT. Time point here: sample taken at primary tumor resection. The donors were some 70 patients with non-small cell lung cancer that was early-stage and untreated. No cells were sorted before sequencing. The whole RNA sequenced was extracted from tumor, nontumor lung or frozen PBMC. Study results and limitations: Mutation tallies in tumors tracked expanded intratumoral alpha and beta TCR counts.

TCRdb recomputed calls from the 5' RACE reads with MiXCR, one row per CDR3 protein. The data show about 17,000 distinct CDR3 sequences, roughly 6.2% seen once. This clonotype was counted many times. Its antigen is as yet unknown. This beta chain is an off-target read within a library intended for alpha chains, so its frequency means little. The source is a male donor with early-stage non-small cell lung cancer. This material consisted of lung tumor tissue, taken at surgery. The genes are TRBV6-1 and TRBJ1-6, with D possibly matching TRBD1 (5 bases). The CDR3 nucleotides read TGTGCCAGCGGGGGAAGCTCCTATAATTCACCCCTCCACTTT. It yields the protein CASGGSSYNSPLHF.